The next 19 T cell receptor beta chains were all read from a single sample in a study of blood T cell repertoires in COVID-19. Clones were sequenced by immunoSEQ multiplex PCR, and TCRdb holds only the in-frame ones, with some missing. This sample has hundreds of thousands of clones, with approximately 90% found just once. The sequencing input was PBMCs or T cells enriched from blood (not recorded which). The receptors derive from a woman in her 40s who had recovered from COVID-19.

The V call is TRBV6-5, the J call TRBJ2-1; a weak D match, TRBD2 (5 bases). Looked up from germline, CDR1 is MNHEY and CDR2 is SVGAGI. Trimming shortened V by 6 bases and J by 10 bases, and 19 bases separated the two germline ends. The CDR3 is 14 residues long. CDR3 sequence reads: CASSPLVGGGEQFF. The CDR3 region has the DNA TGTGCCAGCAGCCCGCTGGTCGGCGGCGGGGAGCAGTTCTTC.

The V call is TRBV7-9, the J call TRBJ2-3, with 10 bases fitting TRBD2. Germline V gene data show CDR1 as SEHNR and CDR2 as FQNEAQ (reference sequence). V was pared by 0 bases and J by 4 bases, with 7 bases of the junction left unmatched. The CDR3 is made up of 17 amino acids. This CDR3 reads CASSLAASGSKSDTQYF. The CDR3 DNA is TGTGCCAGCAGCTTAGCGGCTAGCGGGAGCAAGTCAGATACGCAGTATTTT.

Here the CDR3 DNA reads TGTGCCAGCAGTGAACTGCCGGCTGGGGCCAACGTCCTGACTTTC. The encoded protein is CASSELPAGANVLTF. The chain joins TRBV6-1 to TRBJ2-6, with no clear D. The CDR3 has 15 residues. Germline V gives CDR1 MNHNS, CDR2 SASEGT. The V end was cut by 2 bases, the J end by 2 bases, with 7 bases between.

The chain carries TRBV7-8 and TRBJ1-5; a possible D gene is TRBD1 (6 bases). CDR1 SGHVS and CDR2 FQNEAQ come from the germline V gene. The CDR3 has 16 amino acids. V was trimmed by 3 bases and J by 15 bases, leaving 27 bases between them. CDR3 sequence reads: CASSFVARTVGAPVHF. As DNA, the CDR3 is TGTGCCAGCAGCTTCGTGGCTCGGACAGTAGGGGCCCCAGTGCATTTT. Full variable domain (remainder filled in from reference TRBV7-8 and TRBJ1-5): GAGVSQSPRYKVAKRGQDVALRCDPISGHVSLFWYQQALGQGPEFLTYFQNEAQLDKSGLPSDRFFAERPEGSVSTLKIQRTQQEDSAVYLCASSFVARTVGAPVHFGDGTRLSIL.

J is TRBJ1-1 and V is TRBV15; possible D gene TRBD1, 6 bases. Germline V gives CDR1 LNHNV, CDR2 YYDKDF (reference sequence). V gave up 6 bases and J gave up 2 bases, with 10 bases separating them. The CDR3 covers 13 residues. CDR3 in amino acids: CATSRQANTEAFF. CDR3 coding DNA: TGTGCCACCAGTCGACAGGCCAACACTGAAGCTTTCTTT. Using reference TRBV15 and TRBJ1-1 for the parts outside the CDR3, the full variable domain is DAMVIQNPRYQVTQFGKPVTLSCSQTLNHNVMYWYQQKSSQAPKLLFHYYDKDFNNEADTPDNFQSRRPNTSFCFLDIRSPGLGDTAMYLCATSRQANTEAFFGQGTRLTVV.

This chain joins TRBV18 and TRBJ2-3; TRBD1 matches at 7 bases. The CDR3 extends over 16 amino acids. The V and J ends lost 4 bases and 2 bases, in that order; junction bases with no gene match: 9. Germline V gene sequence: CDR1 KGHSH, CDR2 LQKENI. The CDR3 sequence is CASSRRQQGTTDTQYF. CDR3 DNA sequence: TGTGCCAGCTCACGACGTCAACAGGGGACCACAGATACGCAGTATTTT.

Here the CDR3 DNA reads TGTGCCATCACGGTTGGGGACACCAATTCACCCCTCCACTTT. As protein: CAITVGDTNSPLHF. The chain combines TRBV19 with TRBJ1-6; possibly TRBD1 for D (6 bases). Trimming stripped 10 bases from V and 7 bases from J, with 17 bases between. Germline V gene sequence: CDR1 LNHDA, CDR2 SQIVND (reference sequence). This CDR3 comprises 14 residues.

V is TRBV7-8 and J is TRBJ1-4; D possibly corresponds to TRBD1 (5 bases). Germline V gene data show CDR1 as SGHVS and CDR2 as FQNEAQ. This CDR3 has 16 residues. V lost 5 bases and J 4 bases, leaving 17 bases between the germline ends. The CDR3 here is CASSVNLGAHNEKLFF. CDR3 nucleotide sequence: TGTGCCAGCAGCGTTAACCTAGGGGCCCATAATGAAAAACTGTTTTTT. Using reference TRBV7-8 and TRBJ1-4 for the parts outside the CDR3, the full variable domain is GAGVSQSPRYKVAKRGQDVALRCDPISGHVSLFWYQQALGQGPEFLTYFQNEAQLDKSGLPSDRFFAERPEGSVSTLKIQRTQQEDSAVYLCASSVNLGAHNEKLFFGSGTQLSVL.

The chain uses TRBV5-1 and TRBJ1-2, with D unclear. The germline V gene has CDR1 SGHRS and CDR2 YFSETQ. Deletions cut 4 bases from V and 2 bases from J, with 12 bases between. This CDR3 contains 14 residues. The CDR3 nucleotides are TGCGCCAGCAGCCTTGACCCGCGGAACTATGGCTACACCTTC. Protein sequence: CASSLDPRNYGYTF.

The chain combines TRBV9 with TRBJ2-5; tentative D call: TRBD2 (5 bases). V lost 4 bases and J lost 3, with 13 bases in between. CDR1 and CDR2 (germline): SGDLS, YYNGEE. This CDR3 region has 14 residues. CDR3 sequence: CASSSRGTEETQYF. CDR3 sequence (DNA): TGTGCCAGCAGCTCCCGGGGAACAGAAGAGACCCAGTACTTC.

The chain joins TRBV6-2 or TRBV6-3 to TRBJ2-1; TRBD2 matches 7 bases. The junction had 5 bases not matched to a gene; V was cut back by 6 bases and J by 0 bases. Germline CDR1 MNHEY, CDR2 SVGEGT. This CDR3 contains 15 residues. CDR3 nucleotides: TGTGCCAGCAGCAACCGCGGGAGCTCCTACAATGAGCAGTTCTTC. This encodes CASSNRGSSYNEQFF.

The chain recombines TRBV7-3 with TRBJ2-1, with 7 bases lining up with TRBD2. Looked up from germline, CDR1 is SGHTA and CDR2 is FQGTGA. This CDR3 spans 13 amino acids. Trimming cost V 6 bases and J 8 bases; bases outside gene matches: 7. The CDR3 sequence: CASRKAGSDEQFF. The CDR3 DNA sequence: TGTGCCAGCAGAAAAGCGGGATCGGATGAGCAGTTCTTC.

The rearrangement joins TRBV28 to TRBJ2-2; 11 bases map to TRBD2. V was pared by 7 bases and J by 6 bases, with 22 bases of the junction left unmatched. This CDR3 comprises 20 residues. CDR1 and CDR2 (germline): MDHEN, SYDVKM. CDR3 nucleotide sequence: TGTGCCAGCACCCCTGTTGGAGATCTTATAGCGGGAGGGCCGGCCGGGGAGCTGTTTTTT. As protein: CASTPVGDLIAGGPAGELFF.

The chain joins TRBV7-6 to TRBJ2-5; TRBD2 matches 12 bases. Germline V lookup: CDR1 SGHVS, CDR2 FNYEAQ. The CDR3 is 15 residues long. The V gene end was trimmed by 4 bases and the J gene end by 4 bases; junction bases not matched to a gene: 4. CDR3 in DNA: TGTGCCAGCAGCTCGCGACTAGCGGGAGCAGAGACCCAGTACTTC. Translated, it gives CASSSRLAGAETQYF. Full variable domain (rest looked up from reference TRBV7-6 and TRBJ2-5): GAGVSQSPRYKVTKRGQDVALRCDPISGHVSLYWYRQALGQGPEFLTYFNYEAQQDKSGLPNDRFSAERPEGSISTLTIQRTEQRDSAMYRCASSSRLAGAETQYFGPGTRLLVL.

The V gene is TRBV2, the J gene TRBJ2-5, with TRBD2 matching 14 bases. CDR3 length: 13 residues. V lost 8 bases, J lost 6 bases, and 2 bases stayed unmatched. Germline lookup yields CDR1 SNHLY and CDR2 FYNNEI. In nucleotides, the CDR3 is TGTGCCAGCGGGACTAGCGGGAGTCAGACCCAGTACTTC. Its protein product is CASGTSGSQTQYF. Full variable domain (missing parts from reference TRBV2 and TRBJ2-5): EPEVTQTPSHQVTQMGQEVILRCVPISNHLYFYWYRQILGQKVEFLVSFYNNEISEKSEIFDDQFSVERPDGSNFTLKIRSTKLEDSAMYFCASGTSGSQTQYFGPGTRLLVL.

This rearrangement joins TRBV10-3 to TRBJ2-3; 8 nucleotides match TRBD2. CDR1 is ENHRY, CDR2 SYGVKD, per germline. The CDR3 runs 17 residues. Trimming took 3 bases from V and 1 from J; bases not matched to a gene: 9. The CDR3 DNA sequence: TGTGCCATCAGTGAAATAGGCGGGAGGCTGGGCACAGATACGCAGTATTTT. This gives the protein CAISEIGGRLGTDTQYF.

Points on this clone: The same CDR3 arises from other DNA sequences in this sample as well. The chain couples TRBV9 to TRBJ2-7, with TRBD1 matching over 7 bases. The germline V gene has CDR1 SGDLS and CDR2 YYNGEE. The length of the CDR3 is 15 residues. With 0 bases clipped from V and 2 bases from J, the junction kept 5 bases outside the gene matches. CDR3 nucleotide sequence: TGTGCCAGCAGCGTAGGGGCAGGGGGTACCTACGAGCAGTACTTC. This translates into CASSVGAGGTYEQYF.

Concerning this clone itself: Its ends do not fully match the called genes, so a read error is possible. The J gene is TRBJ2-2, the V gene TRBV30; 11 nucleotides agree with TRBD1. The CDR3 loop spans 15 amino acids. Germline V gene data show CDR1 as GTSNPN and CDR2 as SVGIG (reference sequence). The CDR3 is CAWGGQGAKTGELFF. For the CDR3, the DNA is TGTGCCTGGGGTGGACAGGGGGCGAAAACCGGGGAGCTGTTTTTT. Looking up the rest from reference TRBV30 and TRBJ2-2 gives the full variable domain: SQTIHQWPATLVQPVGSPLSLECTVEGTSNPNLYWYRQAAGRGLQLLFYSVGIGQISSEVPQNLSASRPQDRQFILSSKKLLLSDSGFYLCAWGGQGAKTGELFFGEGSRLTVL.

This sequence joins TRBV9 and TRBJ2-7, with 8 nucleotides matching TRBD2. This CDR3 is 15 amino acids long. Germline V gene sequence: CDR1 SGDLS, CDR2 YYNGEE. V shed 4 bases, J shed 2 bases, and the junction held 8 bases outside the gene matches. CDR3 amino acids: CASSPREGPAYEQYF. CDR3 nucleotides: TGTGCCAGCAGCCCTCGGGAGGGCCCCGCCTACGAGCAGTACTTC.